The sequence of this T cell receptor beta chain was determined in a study of cytomegalovirus exposure and HLA in healthy donors. Trimming took 6 bases from V and 1 from J; bases not matched to a gene: 10. CDR3 length: 16 amino acids. Germline-derived CDR1 and CDR2 are MDHEN and SYDVKM. 13 Jbeta primers and 60 Vbeta primers were used for the PCR. Sequencing used immunoSEQ multiplex PCR; TCRdb keeps in-frame clones, though not all of them. The sample lists around 76,000 clones, roughly 73% occurring once. The J gene is TRBJ2-3, the V gene TRBV28, with TRBD2 identical over 7 bases. The TCR was taken from a woman aged 35 to 49 in good health and CMV-seropositive. What was sequenced was PBMCs. The CDR3 nucleotides read TGTGCCAGCAGCGGCGCGGGGGTAGAGGGCACAGATACGCAGTATTTT. Translation gives CASSGAGVEGTDTQYF. The variable domain in full, completed from reference TRBV28 and TRBJ2-3, reads DVKVTQSSRYLVKRTGEKVFLECVQDMDHENMFWYRQDPGLGLRLIYFSYDVKMKEKGDIPEGYSVSREKKERFSLILESASTNQTSMYLCASSGAGVEGTDTQYFGPGTRLTVL.